The 2 T cell receptor beta chains presented below share a single source sample, sequenced in a study of T cell changes during pregnancy in multiple sclerosis. Measured with immunoSEQ multiplex PCR; TCRdb has only the in-frame clones, and not every one. The data hold around 17,000 clones, with 95% to 97% observed a single time. Source: peripheral blood, taken in the third trimester of pregnancy. The receptors were sampled from a female donor with multiple sclerosis, enrolled in a pregnancy study.

The chain carries TRBV11-2 and TRBJ2-5; the match to TRBD2 covers 9 bases. Trimming removed 3 bases from V and 2 bases from J; junction bases left unmatched: 1. Germline values: CDR1 SGHAT, CDR2 FQNNGV. The CDR3 extends over 14 amino acids. The CDR3 DNA reads as TGTGCCAGCAGCTTGGCGGGAGGGCAAGAGACCCAGTACTTC. Residues: CASSLAGGQETQYF.

V gene TRBV11-3 combines with J gene TRBJ1-1; possible D gene TRBD1, 5 bases. V lost 2 bases and J lost 7, with 11 bases in between. Germline V gene data show CDR1 as SGHNT and CDR2 as YENEEA. The CDR3 has 13 amino acids. The CDR3 spells CASSLSPGLEAFF. CDR3 in DNA: TGTGCCAGCAGCTTATCTCCGGGACTTGAAGCTTTCTTT.